Listed below are T cell receptor beta chains from one sample, sequenced in a study of T cells in Graves' hyperthyroidism and ophthalmopathy. TCRdb called the multiplex PCR reads again in MiXCR, with one record for every CDR3 protein. The table includes under 350,000 distinct CDR3 sequences, more than 15% detected once. Sequenced input: blood. The receptors shown here come from a woman aged 55 to 70 with Graves' ophthalmopathy. Both conserved end residues are part of each CDR3. A D gene is named only where the DNA matches it firmly. Some rows mark clone size as missing; the rest say once, few, many or name a class of expanded clone.

>TRBV2|15|TRBJ2-1|TRBD2|NA
CASSRGTSDYNEQFF
TGTGCCAGCAGCCGCGGGACTAGCGATTACAATGAGCAGTTCTTC
>TRBV19|16|TRBJ1-5|NA|few
CASSALAQLSNQPQHF
TGTGCCAGTAGTGCCCTCGCCCAGCTTAGCAATCAGCCCCAGCATTTT
>TRBV5-1|23|TRBJ2-1|TRBD2|few
CASSGRIHRGLAGGMSSYNEQFF
TGCGCCAGCAGCGGGAGGATCCACCGCGGACTAGCGGGGGGCATGAGCTCCTACAATGAGCAGTTCTTC
>TRBV7-3|15|TRBJ2-7|NA|many
CASSSLPGLSYEQYF
TGTGCCAGCAGCTCCCTACCGGGACTTTCCTACGAGCAGTACTTC
>TRBV27|17|TRBJ2-2|NA|many
CASSSLQGKGGTGELFF
TGTGCCAGCAGTTCACTCCAGGGGAAGGGAGGCACCGGGGAGCTGTTTTTT
>TRBV20-1|12|TRBJ2-5|NA|few
CSASGGAWTQYF
TGCAGTGCTAGTGGCGGGGCGTGGACCCAGTACTTC
>TRBV20-1|14|TRBJ2-5|NA|few
CSASNRGPGRAQYF
TGCAGTGCTAGTAACCGGGGCCCTGGCCGGGCCCAGTACTTC
>TRBV28|16|TRBJ1-6|TRBD1|many
CASSLPGTGYNSPLHF
TGTGCCAGCAGTTTACCCGGGACAGGATATAATTCACCCCTCCACTTT
>TRBV29-1|14|TRBJ2-7|NA|many
CSVVGGTVTYEQYF
TGCAGCGTTGTAGGCGGGACAGTCACCTACGAGCAGTACTTC
>TRBV9|14|TRBJ2-5|TRBD2|many
CASSAGLPTGTQYF
TGTGCCAGCAGCGCGGGACTACCCACTGGGACCCAGTACTTC
>TRBV19|15|TRBJ2-2|TRBD2|NA
CASMKGLAETGELFF
TGTGCCAGTATGAAGGGACTAGCGGAGACCGGGGAGCTGTTTTTT
>TRBV3-1|14|TRBJ1-1|TRBD1|NA
CASRVGTGDTEAFF
TGTGCCAGCAGAGTCGGGACAGGGGACACTGAAGCTTTCTTT
>TRBV19|14|TRBJ2-4|NA|NA
CASSGGLAKNIQYF
TGTGCCAGTAGTGGAGGTTTAGCCAAAAACATTCAGTACTTC
>TRBV5-1|16|TRBJ2-2|TRBD1|few
CASSLGDRIDTGELFF
TGCGCCAGCAGCTTGGGGGACAGGATTGACACCGGGGAGCTGTTTTTT
>TRBV3-1|14|TRBJ2-1|NA|NA
CASSLVVGYNEQFF
TGTGCCAGCAGCCTGGTTGTAGGGTACAATGAGCAGTTCTTC
>TRBV29-1|12|TRBJ2-6|NA|NA
CSVGTGANVLTF
TGCAGCGTTGGTACTGGGGCCAACGTCCTGACTTTC
>TRBV20-1|13|TRBJ1-2|NA|many
CSARNIQGAGYTF
TGCAGTGCTAGGAACATTCAGGGTGCTGGCTACACCTTC
>TRBV28|14|TRBJ2-7|TRBD1|many
CASTAGQGVYEQYF
TGTGCCAGCACCGCTGGACAGGGCGTCTACGAGCAGTACTTC
>TRBV10-3|13|TRBJ1-1|TRBD1|NA
CASKIQGDTEAFF
TGTGCCTCCAAGATACAGGGGGACACTGAAGCTTTCTTT
>TRBV20-1|15|TRBJ2-4|NA|few
CSARDGGGGENIQYF
TGCAGTGCTAGAGATGGGGGAGGGGGGGAAAACATTCAGTACTTC
>TRBV7-6|14|TRBJ1-2|TRBD1|many
CASGPGQDDYGYTF
TGTGCCAGCGGACCGGGACAGGATGACTATGGCTACACCTTC
>TRBV11-2|15|TRBJ2-2|NA|NA
CASSSRDTFTGELFF
TGTGCCAGCAGCTCCCGGGACACATTCACCGGGGAGCTGTTTTTT
>TRBV27|14|TRBJ1-2|NA|many
CASSLSGRGLGYTF
TGTGCCAGCAGTTTAAGCGGCAGGGGTTTAGGCTACACCTTC
>TRBV29-1|14|TRBJ2-3|NA|NA
CSVDRGDSTDTQYF
TGCAGCGTTGACAGGGGCGACAGCACAGATACGCAGTATTTT
>TRBV11-2|15|TRBJ1-1|NA|many
CASSLGAHLNTEAFF
TGTGCCAGCAGCCTCGGAGCACACCTGAACACTGAAGCTTTCTTT
>TRBV2|14|TRBJ2-3|NA|many
CASRIPTPPDTQYF
TGTGCCAGCAGAATCCCTACCCCTCCAGATACGCAGTATTTT
>TRBV19|15|TRBJ1-5|TRBD1|many
CASSITGGGNQPQHF
TGTGCCAGCTCGATAACAGGGGGCGGGAATCAGCCCCAGCATTTT
>TRBV2|11|TRBJ2-3|NA|few
CASSLGEYRYF
TGTGCCAGCAGTTTAGGTGAATACAGGTATTTT
>TRBV4-1|20|TRBJ2-1|TRBD2|few
CASSQELGLAGVRWGNEQFF
TGCGCCAGCAGCCAAGAGTTGGGACTAGCGGGGGTGCGGTGGGGCAATGAGCAGTTCTTC
>TRBV20-1|13|TRBJ2-5|NA|NA
CSALQGNQETQYF
TGCAGTGCCCTTCAGGGAAACCAAGAGACCCAGTACTTC
>TRBV28|14|TRBJ2-7|NA|many
CASTNVAEASEQYF
TGTGCCAGCACTAATGTAGCGGAGGCAAGCGAGCAGTACTTC
>TRBV20-1|12|TRBJ2-7|TRBD2|many
CSAIGGSYEQYF
TGCAGTGCTATCGGCGGGAGCTACGAGCAGTACTTC
>TRBV28|16|TRBJ2-7|TRBD2|many
CASSSQLVGGPDEQYF
TGTGCCAGCAGTTCTCAACTAGTGGGAGGGCCGGACGAGCAGTACTTC
>TRBV12-3/TRBV12-4|14|TRBJ2-3|NA|NA
CASRGLGLTDTQYF
TGTGCCAGCAGGGGACTGGGCCTCACAGATACGCAGTATTTT
>TRBV20-1|16|TRBJ1-2|NA|many
CSARDPGAGSNYGYTF
TGCAGTGCTAGAGATCCAGGGGCAGGATCGAACTATGGCTACACCTTC
>TRBV4-1|14|TRBJ2-5|NA|NA
CASSQGSVRETQYF
TGCGCCAGCAGCCAAGGCTCTGTACGAGAGACCCAGTACTTC
>TRBV27|16|TRBJ2-7|TRBD2|many
CASRIQGRGGADEQYF
TGTGCCAGCAGAATCCAGGGTCGCGGGGGGGCGGACGAGCAGTACTTC
>TRBV19|14|TRBJ2-7|NA|NA
CASSVGQTGYEQHF
TGTGCCAGTAGTGTAGGACAGACCGGCTACGAGCAGCACTTC
>TRBV20-1|12|TRBJ1-5|NA|many
CSALWGDQPQHF
TGCAGTGCTCTATGGGGGGATCAGCCCCAGCATTTT
>TRBV10-3|17|TRBJ2-7|TRBD2|many
CAISDFTSGGASSEQYF
TGTGCCATCAGTGACTTTACTAGCGGGGGGGCCTCCAGCGAGCAGTACTTC
>TRBV10-3|14|TRBJ2-2|TRBD1|many
CAIKGTGDTGELFF
TGTGCCATCAAAGGGACAGGGGACACCGGGGAGCTGTTTTTT
>TRBV6-2/TRBV6-3|14|TRBJ2-3|NA|many
CASSWRVGTDTQYF
TGTGCCAGCAGTTGGAGGGTCGGCACAGATACGCAGTATTTT
>TRBV10-3|13|TRBJ2-1|TRBD2|NA
CAIRGGRFNEQFF
TGTGCCATACGGGGGGGCAGGTTCAATGAGCAGTTCTTC
>TRBV2|15|TRBJ2-1|NA|many
CASTGRGWRGNEQFF
TGTGCCAGCACTGGGAGAGGATGGAGGGGAAATGAGCAGTTCTTC
>TRBV6-1|11|TRBJ1-2|NA|once
CASSVAAGYTF
TGTGCCAGCAGTGTGGCAGCGGGCTACACCTTC
>TRBV20-1|17|TRBJ2-7|TRBD2|NA
CSARDLGNSGREYEQYF
TGCAGTGCTAGAGATCTCGGAAATAGCGGGAGGGAGTACGAGCAGTACTTC
>TRBV7-9|15|TRBJ1-4|NA|NA
CASSLTGGENEKLFF
TGTGCCAGCAGCTTAACCGGGGGAGAAAATGAAAAACTGTTTTTT
>TRBV18|14|TRBJ2-7|NA|many
CASSPQVSSYEQYF
TGTGCCAGCTCACCACAGGTGAGCTCCTACGAGCAGTACTTC
>TRBV7-9|17|TRBJ1-6|NA|many
CASSLRTPDGGNSPLHF
TGTGCCAGCAGCCTCCGGACGCCCGACGGGGGTAATTCACCCCTCCACTTT